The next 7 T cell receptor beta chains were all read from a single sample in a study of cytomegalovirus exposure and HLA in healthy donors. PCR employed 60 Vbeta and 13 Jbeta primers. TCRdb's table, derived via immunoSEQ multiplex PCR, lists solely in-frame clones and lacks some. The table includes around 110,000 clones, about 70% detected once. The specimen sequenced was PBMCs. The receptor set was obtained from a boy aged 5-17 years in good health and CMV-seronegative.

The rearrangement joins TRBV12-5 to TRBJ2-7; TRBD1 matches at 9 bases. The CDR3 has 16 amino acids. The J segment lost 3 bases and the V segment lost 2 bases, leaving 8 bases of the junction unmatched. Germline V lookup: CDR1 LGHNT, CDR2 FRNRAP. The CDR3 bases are TGTGCTAGTGGTTTGCTTGACCGGGACAGGGACTACGAGCAGTACTTC. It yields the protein CASGLLDRDRDYEQYF. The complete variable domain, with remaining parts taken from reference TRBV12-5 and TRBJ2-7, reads DARVTQTPRHKVTEMGQEVTMRCQPILGHNTVFWYRQTMMQGLELLAYFRNRAPLDDSGMPKDRFSAEMPDATLATLKIQPSEPRDSAVYFCASGLLDRDRDYEQYFGPGTRLTVT.

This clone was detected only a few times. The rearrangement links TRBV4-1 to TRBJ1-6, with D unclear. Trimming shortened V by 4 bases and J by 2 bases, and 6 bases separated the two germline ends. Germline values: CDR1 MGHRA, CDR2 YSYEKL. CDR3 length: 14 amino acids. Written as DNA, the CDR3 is TGCGCCAGCAGCCCCGGGACCTATAATTCACCCCTCCACTTT. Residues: CASSPGTYNSPLHF.

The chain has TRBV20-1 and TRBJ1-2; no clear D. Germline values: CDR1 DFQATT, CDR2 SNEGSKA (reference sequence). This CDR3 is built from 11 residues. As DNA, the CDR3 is TGCAGGGCTGCAGTTTCCTATGGCTACACCTTC. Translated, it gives CRAAVSYGYTF.

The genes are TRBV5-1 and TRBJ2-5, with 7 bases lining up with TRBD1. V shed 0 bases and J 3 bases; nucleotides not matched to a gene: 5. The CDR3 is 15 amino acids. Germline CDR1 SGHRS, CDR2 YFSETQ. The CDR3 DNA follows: TGCGCCAGCAGCTTGGCCGGGACAGCCAAAGAGACCCAGTACTTC. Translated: CASSLAGTAKETQYF.

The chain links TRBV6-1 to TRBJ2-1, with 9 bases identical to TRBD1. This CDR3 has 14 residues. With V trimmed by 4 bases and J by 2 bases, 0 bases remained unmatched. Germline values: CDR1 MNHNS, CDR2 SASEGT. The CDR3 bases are TGTGCCAGCAGTGGACAGGGGGCCTACAATGAGCAGTTCTTC. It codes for CASSGQGAYNEQFF.

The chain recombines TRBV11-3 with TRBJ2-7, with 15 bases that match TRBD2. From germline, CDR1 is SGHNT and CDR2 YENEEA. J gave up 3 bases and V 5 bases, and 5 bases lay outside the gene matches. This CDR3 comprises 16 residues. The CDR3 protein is CASSSPGLAGGYEQYF. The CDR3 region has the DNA TGTGCCAGCAGCAGCCCGGGACTAGCGGGAGGCTACGAGCAGTACTTC.

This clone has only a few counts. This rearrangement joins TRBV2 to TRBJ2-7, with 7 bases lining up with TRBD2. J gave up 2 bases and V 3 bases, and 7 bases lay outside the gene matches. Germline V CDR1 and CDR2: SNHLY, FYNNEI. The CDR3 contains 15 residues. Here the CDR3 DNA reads TGTGCCAGCAGTGACTTTACTAGCGACACCTACGAGCAGTACTTC. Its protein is CASSDFTSDTYEQYF.